The clone carrying this TCR beta chain is labeled as large. What it binds is not known. TCRB libraries came from RNA via three nested multiplex PCR rounds. Input was approximately 0.5 ug total RNA, reverse-transcribed with a C-beta primer. In TCRdb, the multiplex PCR reads were re-called with MiXCR into one record per CDR3 protein. The sample includes fewer than 25,000 distinct CDR3 sequences, around 72% seen only once; the top ten take around 19%. The data originate from a study of tumor-infiltrating lymphocytes in glioblastoma multiforme. Study results and caveats: Only one glioblastoma patient had TCR and mutation analysis.

The V and J ends lost 5 bases and 5 bases, in that order; junction bases with no gene match: 7. The germline gives CDR1 SGHNT, CDR2 YENEEA. This CDR3 is built from 16 residues. J is TRBJ2-5 and V is TRBV11-3; 14 bases match TRBD2. Material for sequencing was peripheral blood. This sequence was found in a male donor with glioblastoma. In DNA, the CDR3 is TGTGCCAGCAGCCCCGGGACTAGCGGGGGAAAGGAGACCCAGTACTTC. It specifies CASSPGTSGGKETQYF.